This T cell receptor (beta chain) was documented in a study of CXCR3-negative and CXCR3-positive naive CD8 T cells. Study context: Total TRB output reached about 135 million reads, about 1.5 +/- 0.3 million per library. Study-wide results and limits: The TRB CDR3s that CXCR3-positive naive cells carried were more hydrophobic than those of CXCR3-negative naive cells. In both naive subsets diversity was comparably high, whereas memory CD8+ cells showed much lower diversity. Memory cells diverged, while naive CXCR3-positive and CXCR3-negative cells had similar TRBV-TRBJ usage.

Cells classed as naive CD8+ T cells were CD45RO-CCR7+CD27+CD95-. Each TRB cDNA library was prepared by 5' RACE (with UMI labels). TCRdb reworked the 5' RACE reads into one entry per CDR3 protein, no DNA. Its clone listing holds tens of thousands of distinct CDR3 sequences. Notes on this clonotype: Its target is not known.

This CDR3 spans 13 amino acids. Germline CDR1 and CDR2: DFQATT and SNEGSKA (reference sequence). The sequence was collected from a human donor in good health. Some clones in this sample may be carry-over from other donors' samples. Material for sequencing was naive CXCR3+ CD8+ T cells from blood. Sample subset: CD45RO-CCR7+CD27+CD95- naive CD8+ T cells expressing CXCR3 (TNR3+). The chain carries TRBV20-1 and TRBJ2-7. The CDR3 spells CSASEREPHEQYF.